Listed below are T cell receptor beta chains from one sample, sequenced in a study of blood T cell repertoires in COVID-19. The assay was immunoSEQ multiplex PCR, and TCRdb's table has in-frame clones only and misses some. The table has approximately 290,000 clones, roughly nine tenths seen once; the top ten hold 11%. The specimen sequenced was peripheral blood. These receptors all stem from a woman in her thirties with COVID-19, enrolled during active disease. The CDR3 runs from the conserved cysteine through the conserved F or W. A D gene is named only where the DNA matches it firmly. Clone sizes are given selectively: once, few, many, or a class where the clone is expanded.

J: TRBJ2-3
size: NA
D: NA
V: TRBV29-1
DNA: TGCAGCGTTGAGAGTGCAGGGACAAATACGCAGTATTTT
CDR3: CSVESAGTNTQYF

J: TRBJ2-7
size: NA
D: TRBD2
V: TRBV27
DNA: TGTGCCAGCAGTTTACTGCTAGCGGGGGTGGACGAGCAGTACTTC
CDR3: CASSLLLAGVDEQYF

J: TRBJ2-3
size: NA
D: TRBD2
V: TRBV5-1
DNA: TGCGCCAGCAGCCATAGCGGGGGGGCCTCCACAACAGATACGCAGTATTTT
CDR3: CASSHSGGASTTDTQYF

J: TRBJ2-7
size: NA
D: NA
V: TRBV5-6
DNA: TGTGCCAGCAGCTTGGGACTACGCGAGCAGTACTTC
CDR3: CASSLGLREQYF

J: TRBJ1-4
size: NA
D: TRBD1
V: TRBV28
DNA: TGTGCCAGCAGCGACAGGGGTTATGAAAAACTGTTTTTT
CDR3: CASSDRGYEKLFF

J: TRBJ2-7
size: few
D: TRBD1
V: TRBV7-9
DNA: TGTGCCAGCAGCTTAGCCTTTGGGACAGTCTCCTACGAGCAGTACTTC
CDR3: CASSLAFGTVSYEQYF

J: TRBJ1-2
size: NA
D: TRBD1
V: TRBV19
DNA: TGTGCCAGTAGTATCAGCAGCGACGACAGGGTGTATGGCTACACCTTC
CDR3: CASSISSDDRVYGYTF

J: TRBJ1-2
size: NA
D: NA
V: TRBV6-1
DNA: TGTGCCAGCAGTGAACAGGGCACTAGCTACACCTTC
CDR3: CASSEQGTSYTF

J: TRBJ1-5
size: NA
D: TRBD1
V: TRBV10-2
DNA: TGCGCCAGCAGGGACAGGGGGCTGGGTCAGCCCCAGCATTTT
CDR3: CASRDRGLGQPQHF

J: TRBJ1-6
size: NA
D: NA
V: TRBV7-8
DNA: TGTGCCAGCAGCTTAGTCCGCGTTAGGGAGAATTCACCCCTCCACTTT
CDR3: CASSLVRVRENSPLHF

J: TRBJ2-7
size: NA
D: NA
V: TRBV13
DNA: TGTGCCAGCAGCTTAGGATCTGGGCCTCCCTCGGTTGAGCAGTACTTC
CDR3: CASSLGSGPPSVEQYF

J: TRBJ1-2
size: NA
D: NA
V: TRBV5-1
DNA: TGCGCCAGCAGCTTGTCTCCTTTGACAGCCGTAGGGGGCTACACCTTC
CDR3: CASSLSPLTAVGGYTF

J: TRBJ1-1
size: NA
D: TRBD1
V: TRBV5-6
DNA: TGTGCCAGCAGTCCAGGGGGGTTGAGGGCTTTCTTT
CDR3: CASSPGGLRAFF

J: TRBJ1-1
size: NA
D: NA
V: TRBV3-1/TRBV3-2
DNA: TGTGCCAGCAGCCAATCATCTATGAACACTGAAGCTTTCTTT
CDR3: CASSQSSMNTEAFF

J: TRBJ2-7
size: NA
D: NA
V: TRBV4-1
DNA: TGCGCCAGCAGCCAAGTTTTGTCGGCGGGGACCTCCTACGAGCAGTACTTC
CDR3: CASSQVLSAGTSYEQYF